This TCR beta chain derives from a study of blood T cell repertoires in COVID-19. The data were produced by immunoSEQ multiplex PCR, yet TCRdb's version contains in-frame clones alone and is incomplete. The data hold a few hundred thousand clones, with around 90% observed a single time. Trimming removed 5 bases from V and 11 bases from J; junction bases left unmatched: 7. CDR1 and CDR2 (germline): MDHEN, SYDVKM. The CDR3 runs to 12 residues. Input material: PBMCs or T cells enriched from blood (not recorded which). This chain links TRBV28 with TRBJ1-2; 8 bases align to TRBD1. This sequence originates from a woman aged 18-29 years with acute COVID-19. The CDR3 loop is CASSPDRGGYTF. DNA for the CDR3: TGTGCCAGCAGTCCTGACAGGGGAGGATACACCTTC.